The 8 T cell receptor beta chains given below trace back to one sample, sequenced in a study of blood T cell repertoires in COVID-19. Profiling relied on immunoSEQ multiplex PCR, and the TCRdb table lists in-frame clones only, not all of them. The sample lists fewer than 90,000 clones, about 88% seen once, with about 4% in the top ten. Material: peripheral blood. The receptors were gathered from a man aged 70 or older with active COVID-19.

This sequence joins TRBV6-1 and TRBJ1-2; maybe TRBD1 (6 bases). The germline V gene has CDR1 MNHNS and CDR2 SASEGT. CDR3 length equals 18 residues. With 1 base removed from V and 6 bases from J, the gap between germline ends came to 24 bases. The DNA of the CDR3 is TGTGCCAGCAGTGAAGTGATGGGGGCGGTTCCCCCACTCCATGGCTACACCTTC. Protein: CASSEVMGAVPPLHGYTF.

The chain is built from TRBV14 and TRBJ1-2, with a possible D match to TRBD1 (5 bases). V gave up 0 bases and J gave up 8 bases, with 16 bases separating them. CDR1 and CDR2 (germline): SGHDN, FVKESK. The CDR3 runs 15 residues. CDR3 in amino acids: CASSQELGGVVGYTF. In DNA, the CDR3 is TGTGCCAGCAGCCAAGAGTTGGGGGGGGTAGTCGGCTACACCTTC.

This rearrangement joins TRBV7-9 to TRBJ2-1; 8 bases agree with TRBD2. Unmatched junction bases numbered 8, after V lost 4 bases and J lost 0 bases. The germline V gene encodes CDR1 SEHNR and CDR2 FQNEAQ (reference sequence). The CDR3 extends over 17 amino acids. The CDR3 DNA reads TGTGCCAGCAGCTCCCCCACTAGCGGAGCCTCCTACAATGAGCAGTTCTTC. It yields the protein CASSSPTSGASYNEQFF.

The chain uses TRBV3-1 (or the pseudogene TRBV3-2) and TRBJ2-1; 7 nucleotides align to TRBD2. V dropped 5 bases and J dropped 0; count of bases not matched to a gene: 7. Germline assignment: CDR1 LGHDT and CDR2 YNNKEL (reference sequence). This CDR3 is 16 amino acids long. The CDR3 loop is CASSRPSGTSYNEQFF. DNA of the CDR3: TGTGCCAGCAGCAGGCCGAGCGGGACCTCCTACAATGAGCAGTTCTTC.

The chain employs TRBV20-1 and TRBJ1-3; TRBD1 matches 9 bases. This CDR3 is built from 14 residues. The germline gives CDR1 DFQATT, CDR2 SNEGSKA (reference sequence). V was pared by 3 bases and J by 3 bases, with 3 bases of the junction left unmatched. Here the CDR3 DNA reads TGCAGTGCTAGTTCGGGACAGGGTGGAAACACCATATATTTT. Amino acids: CSASSGQGGNTIYF.

The V call is TRBV7-8, the J call TRBJ2-1; 11 bases line up with TRBD1. V lost 5 bases, J lost 8 bases, and 14 bases stayed unmatched. Germline CDR1 and CDR2: SGHVS and FQNEAQ. The CDR3 totals 17 residues. CDR3 sequence (DNA): TGTGCCAGCAGCCCTACATTCGGGACAGGGGGGTGGGATGAGCAGTTCTTC. Translated: CASSPTFGTGGWDEQFF.

This chain links TRBV7-2 with TRBJ2-7; 12 bases fit TRBD2. CDR3 length: 13 amino acids. With V trimmed by 5 bases and J by 6 bases, 2 bases remained unmatched. CDR1 SGHTA and CDR2 FQGNSA come from the germline V gene. Here the CDR3 DNA reads TGTGCCAGCAGCCAACTAGCGGGAGGCGAGCAGTACTTC. It translates to CASSQLAGGEQYF. The entire variable domain, with the rest obtained from reference TRBV7-2 and TRBJ2-7, is as follows: GAGVSQSPSNKVTEKGKDVELRCDPISGHTALYWYRQSLGQGLEFLIYFQGNSAPDKSGLPSDRFSAERTGGSVSTLTIQRTQQEDSAVYLCASSQLAGGEQYFGPGTRLTVT.

The rearrangement uses TRBV6-2 or TRBV6-3 and TRBJ1-1, with TRBD1 matching over 8 bases. The trim removed 4 bases at V and 6 bases at J, leaving 7 bases unmatched. Germline CDR1 and CDR2: MNHEY and SVGEGT. The CDR3 runs 14 residues. In DNA, the CDR3 is TGTGCCAGCAGTTCGGGCAGGGGGCCCGCTGAAGCTTTCTTT. Translating gives CASSSGRGPAEAFF.